This is a list of T cell receptor beta chains from one sample in a study of blood T cell repertoires in COVID-19. Sequenced by immunoSEQ multiplex PCR; TCRdb stores in-frame clones only, minus some. The profile shows a few hundred thousand clones, 89% of them singletons. Sequenced material: peripheral blood. The origin of the receptors is a man between 35 and 55 years old with acute or convalescent COVID-19. Both conserved end residues are part of each CDR3. Fields, in order: clone size, D gene, V gene, J gene, CDR3 DNA, CDR3 protein. D genes are given only for firm matches. Size is omitted from some rows. Given values are once, few, many or a class for expanded clones.

abundance: once
d_gene: -
v_gene: TRBV19
j_gene: TRBJ1-1
CDR3nt: TGTGCCAGTAGTATGTTTAGTAAGGGAGACACTGAAGCTTTCTTT
CDR3aa: CASSMFSKGDTEAFF

abundance: -
d_gene: TRBD1
v_gene: TRBV11-2
j_gene: TRBJ2-2
CDR3nt: TGTGCCAGCAGCCTCAGGACAGGTTCGACCGGGGAGCTGTTTTTT
CDR3aa: CASSLRTGSTGELFF

abundance: -
d_gene: -
v_gene: TRBV29-1
j_gene: TRBJ1-2
CDR3nt: TGCAGCACCGGGGACATCCGGCTTCTAAACTTCTATGGCTACACCTTC
CDR3aa: CSTGDIRLLNFYGYTF

abundance: -
d_gene: TRBD2
v_gene: TRBV10-2
j_gene: TRBJ2-5
CDR3nt: TGCGCCAGCAGGCCCGGGAGGGCCAGTGGGAGATACGAGACCCAGTACTTC
CDR3aa: CASRPGRASGRYETQYF

abundance: once
d_gene: TRBD1
v_gene: TRBV6-5
j_gene: TRBJ1-2
CDR3nt: TGTGCCAGCAGGGAGGGACAGATCGACACCTTC
CDR3aa: CASREGQIDTF

abundance: -
d_gene: -
v_gene: TRBV7-6
j_gene: TRBJ2-3
CDR3nt: TGTGCCAGCAGCTTAGCGGGACTTAGCACAGATACGCAGTATTTT
CDR3aa: CASSLAGLSTDTQYF

abundance: -
d_gene: TRBD2
v_gene: TRBV28
j_gene: TRBJ2-3
CDR3nt: TGTGCCAGCAGTTTGTTCGCGGGGGGGGAAGATACGCAGTATTTT
CDR3aa: CASSLFAGGEDTQYF

abundance: few
d_gene: TRBD1
v_gene: TRBV11-2
j_gene: TRBJ1-2
CDR3nt: TGTGCCAGCAGCCCTTCCAGGCAGGGGGGCTATGGCTACACCTTC
CDR3aa: CASSPSRQGGYGYTF

abundance: -
d_gene: TRBD2
v_gene: TRBV5-1
j_gene: TRBJ2-3
CDR3nt: TGCGCCAGCAGCGGGACTAGCGGGCTCACAGATACGCAGTATTTT
CDR3aa: CASSGTSGLTDTQYF

abundance: -
d_gene: -
v_gene: TRBV7-8
j_gene: TRBJ2-2
CDR3nt: TGTGCCAGCAGCTTAGTGGGCACCACGAACACCGGGGAGCTGTTTTTT
CDR3aa: CASSLVGTTNTGELFF

abundance: -
d_gene: -
v_gene: TRBV28
j_gene: TRBJ2-3
CDR3nt: TGTGCCAGCAGTTTCAAGAGGTTCGCAGATACGCAGTATTTT
CDR3aa: CASSFKRFADTQYF

abundance: -
d_gene: TRBD1
v_gene: TRBV28
j_gene: TRBJ1-5
CDR3nt: TGTGCCAGCAGCTCCAGAGACAGGGCGATAAGGTTAAATCAGCCCCAGCATTTT
CDR3aa: CASSSRDRAIRLNQPQHF

abundance: -
d_gene: TRBD1
v_gene: TRBV7-2
j_gene: TRBJ2-7
CDR3nt: TGTGCCAGCAGCTTAGAAGGGACAGCCTACGAGCAGTACTTC
CDR3aa: CASSLEGTAYEQYF

abundance: few
d_gene: -
v_gene: TRBV19
j_gene: TRBJ1-5
CDR3nt: TGTGCCAGTAGTAATGGCAGGGTGGATCAGCCCCAGCATTTT
CDR3aa: CASSNGRVDQPQHF

abundance: -
d_gene: TRBD1
v_gene: TRBV2
j_gene: TRBJ2-3
CDR3nt: TGTGCCACAAAGGGGACAGCTAGCACAGATACGCAGTATTTT
CDR3aa: CATKGTASTDTQYF

abundance: -
d_gene: -
v_gene: TRBV9
j_gene: TRBJ2-4
CDR3nt: TGTGCCAGCAGCGGGGAGGGGGACATTCAGTACTTC
CDR3aa: CASSGEGDIQYF

abundance: -
d_gene: -
v_gene: TRBV10-1
j_gene: TRBJ2-2
CDR3nt: TGCGCCAGCAGTGAGTCTAGTTCCGGGGAGCTGTTTTTT
CDR3aa: CASSESSSGELFF

abundance: -
d_gene: -
v_gene: TRBV7-9
j_gene: TRBJ1-3
CDR3nt: TGTGCCAGCAGCCGAAGCCAGAGGGGAAACACCATATATTTT
CDR3aa: CASSRSQRGNTIYF

abundance: -
d_gene: -
v_gene: TRBV6-5
j_gene: TRBJ1-1
CDR3nt: TGTGCCAGCAGTTACGGGGGGACTGAAGCTTTCTTT
CDR3aa: CASSYGGTEAFF

abundance: -
d_gene: TRBD1
v_gene: TRBV12-3/TRBV12-4
j_gene: TRBJ2-7
CDR3nt: TGTGCCAGCAGTTGGGACAGCACCTACGAGCAGTACTTC
CDR3aa: CASSWDSTYEQYF

abundance: -
d_gene: -
v_gene: TRBV9
j_gene: TRBJ2-3
CDR3nt: TGTGCCAGCAGCGAGGGAGGGGGGGTCACAGATACGCAGTATTTT
CDR3aa: CASSEGGGVTDTQYF

abundance: -
d_gene: -
v_gene: TRBV19
j_gene: TRBJ1-5
CDR3nt: TGTGCCAGTCAGGACAGCTACAATCAGCCCCAGCATTTT
CDR3aa: CASQDSYNQPQHF

abundance: -
d_gene: -
v_gene: TRBV27
j_gene: TRBJ1-1
CDR3nt: TGTGCCAGCAGATACACACAGGGGAACACTGAAGCTTTCTTT
CDR3aa: CASRYTQGNTEAFF

abundance: -
d_gene: -
v_gene: TRBV6-2/TRBV6-3
j_gene: TRBJ2-7
CDR3nt: TGTGCCAGCAGTTATGGGTGGCAGGGTCGCTACGAGCAGTACTTC
CDR3aa: CASSYGWQGRYEQYF

abundance: once
d_gene: -
v_gene: TRBV7-2
j_gene: TRBJ1-5
CDR3nt: TGTGCCAGCAGCTTATTTTTGCAGCAGCCCCAGCATTTT
CDR3aa: CASSLFLQQPQHF

abundance: -
d_gene: TRBD1
v_gene: TRBV7-2
j_gene: TRBJ1-4
CDR3nt: TGTGCCAGCAGCCAAGGGACAGGGTGGGAAAAACTGTTTTTT
CDR3aa: CASSQGTGWEKLFF

abundance: -
d_gene: -
v_gene: TRBV18
j_gene: TRBJ2-5
CDR3nt: TGTGCCAGCTCACCACCGTACAGGGTGCAAGAGACCCAGTACTTC
CDR3aa: CASSPPYRVQETQYF

abundance: -
d_gene: -
v_gene: TRBV7-2
j_gene: TRBJ1-2
CDR3nt: TGTGCCAGCAGCTTAGCTTCGGGGGGCGGTGGCTACACCTTC
CDR3aa: CASSLASGGGGYTF

abundance: -
d_gene: -
v_gene: TRBV7-2
j_gene: TRBJ2-7
CDR3nt: TGTGCCAGCAGCAATATATTTGGTGGGAGCCGAACCTACGAGCAGTACTTC
CDR3aa: CASSNIFGGSRTYEQYF

abundance: -
d_gene: TRBD1
v_gene: TRBV11-2
j_gene: TRBJ2-3
CDR3nt: TGTGCCAGCAGCTTAGGAAACAGGGGGACAGATACGCAGTATTTT
CDR3aa: CASSLGNRGTDTQYF

abundance: -
d_gene: -
v_gene: TRBV7-9
j_gene: TRBJ2-7
CDR3nt: TGTGCCAGCAGCTCTGAGGGTCGTCCTCGCGAGCAGTACTTC
CDR3aa: CASSSEGRPREQYF

abundance: -
d_gene: -
v_gene: TRBV30
j_gene: TRBJ1-1
CDR3nt: TGTGCCTGGAGTGTACCAAGGGAGAACGGTGAAGCTTTCTTT
CDR3aa: CAWSVPRENGEAFF

abundance: -
d_gene: -
v_gene: TRBV7-9
j_gene: TRBJ2-5
CDR3nt: TGTGCCAGCAGCTCGCGATCGTTAGAAGAGACCCAGTACTTC
CDR3aa: CASSSRSLEETQYF

abundance: -
d_gene: -
v_gene: TRBV3-1/TRBV3-2
j_gene: TRBJ2-2
CDR3nt: TGTGCCAGCAGCCAGGGGCCCAACACCGGGGAGCTGTTTTTT
CDR3aa: CASSQGPNTGELFF

abundance: -
d_gene: -
v_gene: TRBV6-5
j_gene: TRBJ2-1
CDR3nt: TGTGCCAGCAGTTACTCGACGGCAGGGCAGGATGAGCAGTTCTTC
CDR3aa: CASSYSTAGQDEQFF

abundance: -
d_gene: -
v_gene: TRBV28
j_gene: TRBJ1-5
CDR3nt: TGTGCCAGCAGTTTAGCCGGCGGGTTTAGCAATCAGCCCCAGCATTTT
CDR3aa: CASSLAGGFSNQPQHF

abundance: -
d_gene: TRBD2
v_gene: TRBV6-4
j_gene: TRBJ2-1
CDR3nt: TGTGCCAACATAGCGGGGCCGGTCTACAATGAGCAGTTCTTC
CDR3aa: CANIAGPVYNEQFF

abundance: -
d_gene: -
v_gene: TRBV11-1
j_gene: TRBJ1-2
CDR3nt: TGTGCCAGCAGCCCTCAGGTCACAGGGAACCATGGCTACACCTTC
CDR3aa: CASSPQVTGNHGYTF

abundance: -
d_gene: TRBD1
v_gene: TRBV2
j_gene: TRBJ2-7
CDR3nt: TGTGCCAGCAGCCCCCGGGGGACAGGGGCAGGCGAGCAGTACTTC
CDR3aa: CASSPRGTGAGEQYF

abundance: once
d_gene: TRBD1
v_gene: TRBV6-2/TRBV6-3
j_gene: TRBJ1-2
CDR3nt: TGTGCCAGCAGTTTTGGGACAGGGCTCTATGGCTACACCTTC
CDR3aa: CASSFGTGLYGYTF

abundance: -
d_gene: TRBD2
v_gene: TRBV6-4
j_gene: TRBJ2-3
CDR3nt: TGTGCCAGCAGTGACTCGAGCGGGGGGGGCACAGATACGCAGTATTTT
CDR3aa: CASSDSSGGGTDTQYF

abundance: -
d_gene: TRBD2
v_gene: TRBV20-1
j_gene: TRBJ2-5
CDR3nt: TGCAGTGCTAGCGGGGGGGAGACCCAGTACTTC
CDR3aa: CSASGGETQYF

abundance: -
d_gene: -
v_gene: TRBV7-2
j_gene: TRBJ1-1
CDR3nt: TGTGCCAGCAGCCCCGGGTGGGGACTGGGTCCTAACGGGACTGAAGCTTTCTTT
CDR3aa: CASSPGWGLGPNGTEAFF

abundance: once
d_gene: TRBD1
v_gene: TRBV5-1
j_gene: TRBJ2-5
CDR3nt: TGCGCCAGCAGCCTGGGACAGGGCTGGTCAGAGACCCAGTACTTC
CDR3aa: CASSLGQGWSETQYF

abundance: -
d_gene: -
v_gene: TRBV3-1/TRBV3-2
j_gene: TRBJ1-3
CDR3nt: TGTGCCAGCAGCCAATTGACCGACAGCCGCTTCTCTGGAAACACCATATATTTT
CDR3aa: CASSQLTDSRFSGNTIYF

abundance: -
d_gene: -
v_gene: TRBV12-3/TRBV12-4
j_gene: TRBJ1-1
CDR3nt: TGTGCCAGCAGTTTGGTCCGTAGTGAAGCTTTCTTT
CDR3aa: CASSLVRSEAFF

abundance: once
d_gene: -
v_gene: TRBV21-1
j_gene: TRBJ2-7
CDR3nt: TGTGCCACCGCCTTGACATCGACGGACGAGCAGTACTTC
CDR3aa: CATALTSTDEQYF

abundance: -
d_gene: TRBD2
v_gene: TRBV10-2
j_gene: TRBJ2-7
CDR3nt: TGCGCCAGCAGGAGCGGGAGATCATACGAGCAGTACTTC
CDR3aa: CASRSGRSYEQYF

abundance: -
d_gene: TRBD2
v_gene: TRBV10-3
j_gene: TRBJ2-7
CDR3nt: TGTGCCATCAGACTAGCGGTCTCCTACGAGCAGTACTTC
CDR3aa: CAIRLAVSYEQYF

abundance: -
d_gene: -
v_gene: TRBV18
j_gene: TRBJ2-7
CDR3nt: TGTGCCAGCTCACCCCCCGGGACTGGAAAGTACGAGCAGTACTTC
CDR3aa: CASSPPGTGKYEQYF

abundance: -
d_gene: -
v_gene: TRBV19
j_gene: TRBJ1-4
CDR3nt: TGTGCCATTTCCAGGACGGCGGGCGAAAAACTGTTTTTT
CDR3aa: CAISRTAGEKLFF

abundance: -
d_gene: TRBD2
v_gene: TRBV3-1/TRBV3-2
j_gene: TRBJ2-7
CDR3nt: TGTGCCAGCAGCCAAGATGGGCTAGCGGGAGTCGAGCAGTACTTC
CDR3aa: CASSQDGLAGVEQYF

abundance: -
d_gene: TRBD1
v_gene: TRBV4-1
j_gene: TRBJ1-1
CDR3nt: TGCGCCAGCAGCCTGACAGGGGGCACTGAAGCTTTCTTT
CDR3aa: CASSLTGGTEAFF